This T cell receptor beta chain was documented in a study of blood T cell repertoires in COVID-19. On the study more broadly: There were acute and convalescent COVID-19 samples, and they came from the United States, Italy and Spain.

The repertoire was sequenced with immunoSEQ multiplex PCR; TCRdb's copy has only in-frame clones and lacks some. In the table there are tens of thousands of clones, less than 90% of which are singletons. In germline, CDR1 is SGHTA, CDR2 FQGTGA. V shed 5 bases and J 4 bases; nucleotides not matched to a gene: 1. This CDR3 region has 13 residues. The sequence derives from a woman between 65 and 79 years old with active COVID-19. The sequenced sample was peripheral blood. The rearrangement links TRBV7-3 to TRBJ2-5; 10 nucleotides line up with TRBD2. The CDR3 nucleotides read TGTGCCAGCAGCCCTAGCGGGAGAGAGACCCAGTACTTC. It is translated as CASSPSGRETQYF.